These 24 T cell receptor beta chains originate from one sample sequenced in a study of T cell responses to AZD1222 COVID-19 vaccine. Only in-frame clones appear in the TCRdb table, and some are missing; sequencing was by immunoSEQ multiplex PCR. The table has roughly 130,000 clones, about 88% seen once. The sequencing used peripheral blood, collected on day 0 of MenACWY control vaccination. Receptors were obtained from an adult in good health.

CDR3: CASSQATKDEKLFF. In nucleotides, the CDR3 is TGTGCCAGCAGCCAAGCTACAAAAGATGAAAAACTGTTTTTT. The chain recombines TRBV3-1 (or the pseudogene TRBV3-2) with TRBJ1-4; D unclear. CDR1 and CDR2 from the germline V gene are LGHDT and YNNKEL (reference sequence). V lost 1 base, J lost 6 bases, and 9 bases lay in between. The CDR3 covers 14 residues.

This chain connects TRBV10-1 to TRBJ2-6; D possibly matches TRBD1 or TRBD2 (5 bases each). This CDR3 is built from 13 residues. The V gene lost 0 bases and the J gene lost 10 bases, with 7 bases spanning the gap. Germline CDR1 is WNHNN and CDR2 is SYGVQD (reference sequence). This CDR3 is CASSESGVNVLTF. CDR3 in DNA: TGCGCCAGCAGTGAGTCGGGGGTAAACGTCCTGACTTTC.

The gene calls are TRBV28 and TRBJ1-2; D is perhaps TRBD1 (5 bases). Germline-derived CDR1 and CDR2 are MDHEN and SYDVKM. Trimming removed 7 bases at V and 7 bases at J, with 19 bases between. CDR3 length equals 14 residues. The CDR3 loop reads CASNQGGGVSGYTF. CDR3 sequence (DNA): TGTGCCAGCAACCAGGGAGGAGGGGTGTCTGGCTACACCTTC.

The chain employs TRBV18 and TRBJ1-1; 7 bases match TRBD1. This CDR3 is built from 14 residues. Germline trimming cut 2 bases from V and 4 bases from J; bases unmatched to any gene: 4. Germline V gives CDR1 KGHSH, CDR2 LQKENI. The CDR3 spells CASSPLSGGTEAFF. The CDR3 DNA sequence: TGTGCCAGCTCACCATTATCAGGGGGCACTGAAGCTTTCTTT.

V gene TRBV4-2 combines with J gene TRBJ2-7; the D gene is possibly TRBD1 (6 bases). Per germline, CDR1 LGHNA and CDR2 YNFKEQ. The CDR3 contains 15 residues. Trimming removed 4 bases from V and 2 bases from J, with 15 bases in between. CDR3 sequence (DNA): TGTGCCAGCAGCCCACCTACAGGGCCCCCCTACGAGCAGTACTTC. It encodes CASSPPTGPPYEQYF.

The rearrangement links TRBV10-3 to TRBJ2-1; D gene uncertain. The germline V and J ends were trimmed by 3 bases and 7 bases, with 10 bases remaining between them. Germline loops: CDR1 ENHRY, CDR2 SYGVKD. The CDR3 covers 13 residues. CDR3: CAISEPPGNEQFF. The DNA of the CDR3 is TGTGCCATCAGTGAACCCCCTGGGAATGAGCAGTTCTTC.

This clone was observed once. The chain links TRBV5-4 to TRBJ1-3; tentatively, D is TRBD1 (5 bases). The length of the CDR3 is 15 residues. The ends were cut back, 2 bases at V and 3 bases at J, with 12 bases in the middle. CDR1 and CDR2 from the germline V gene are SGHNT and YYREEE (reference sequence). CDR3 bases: TGTGCCAGCAGCTTAGCAGGGCGTAATGGAAACACCATATATTTT. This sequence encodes CASSLAGRNGNTIYF.

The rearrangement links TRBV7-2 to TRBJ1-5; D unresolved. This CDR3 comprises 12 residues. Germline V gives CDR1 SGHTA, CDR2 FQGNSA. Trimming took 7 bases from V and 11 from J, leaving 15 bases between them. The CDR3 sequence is CASTSFPHAQHF. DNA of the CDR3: TGTGCCAGCACCTCGTTCCCTCATGCCCAGCATTTT.

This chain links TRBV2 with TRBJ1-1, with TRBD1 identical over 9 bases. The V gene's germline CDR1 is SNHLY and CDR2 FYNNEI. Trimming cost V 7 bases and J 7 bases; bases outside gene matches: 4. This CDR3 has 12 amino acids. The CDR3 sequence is CASNRDRDEAFF. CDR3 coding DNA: TGTGCCAGCAACCGGGACAGGGATGAAGCTTTCTTT.

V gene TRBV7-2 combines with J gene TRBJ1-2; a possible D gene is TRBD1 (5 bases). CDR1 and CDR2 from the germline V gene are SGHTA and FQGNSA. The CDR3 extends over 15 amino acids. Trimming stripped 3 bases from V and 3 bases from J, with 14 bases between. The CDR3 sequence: CASSFDPTAYYGYTF. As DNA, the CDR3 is TGTGCCAGCAGCTTTGACCCGACAGCCTACTATGGCTACACCTTC. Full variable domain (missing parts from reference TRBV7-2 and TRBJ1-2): GAGVSQSPSNKVTEKGKDVELRCDPISGHTALYWYRQSLGQGLEFLIYFQGNSAPDKSGLPSDRFSAERTGGSVSTLTIQRTQQEDSAVYLCASSFDPTAYYGYTFGSGTRLTVV.

CDR3 in DNA: TGTGCCAGTGGGGGCCGGGGGGCCCCCACAGATACGCAGTATTTT. Translation gives CASGGRGAPTDTQYF. V is TRBV19 and J is TRBJ2-3; maybe TRBD2 (7 bases). The CDR3 length is 15 residues. Trimming removed 8 bases at V and 2 bases at J, with 17 bases between. From germline, CDR1 is LNHDA and CDR2 SQIVND (reference sequence).

The CDR3: CASLKTEQADEQFF. The CDR3 nucleotides read TGTGCCAGCCTTAAAACGGAACAGGCAGATGAGCAGTTCTTC. This chain connects TRBV21-1 to TRBJ2-1; the table's D gene call, TRBD1, was not cross checked with the DNA. TRBV21-1 is shown as a pseudogene. This CDR3 spans 14 amino acids.

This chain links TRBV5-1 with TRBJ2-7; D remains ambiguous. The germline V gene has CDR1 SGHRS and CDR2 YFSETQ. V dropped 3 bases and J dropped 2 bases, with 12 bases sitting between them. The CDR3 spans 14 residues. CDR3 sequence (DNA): TGCGCCAGCAGCTGGAGCTTCGCGCCCTACGAGCAGTACTTC. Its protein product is CASSWSFAPYEQYF.

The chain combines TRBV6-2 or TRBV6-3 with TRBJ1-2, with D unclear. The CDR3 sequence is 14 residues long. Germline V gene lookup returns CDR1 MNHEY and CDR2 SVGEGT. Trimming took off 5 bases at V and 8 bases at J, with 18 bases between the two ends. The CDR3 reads CASSTRRYESGYTF. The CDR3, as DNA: TGTGCCAGCAGTACCAGACGGTACGAGTCGGGCTACACCTTC.

The CDR3 here is CASSGGSHPYEQYF. The DNA of the CDR3 is TGTGCCAGCAGCGGGGGCAGCCACCCCTACGAGCAGTACTTC. This sequence joins TRBV2 and TRBJ2-7, with D tentatively TRBD1 or TRBD2 (6 bases each). Germline V gene lookup returns CDR1 SNHLY and CDR2 FYNNEI. The V end lost 6 bases, the J end lost 2 bases, and 14 bases lay between the germline ends. This CDR3 region has 14 residues.

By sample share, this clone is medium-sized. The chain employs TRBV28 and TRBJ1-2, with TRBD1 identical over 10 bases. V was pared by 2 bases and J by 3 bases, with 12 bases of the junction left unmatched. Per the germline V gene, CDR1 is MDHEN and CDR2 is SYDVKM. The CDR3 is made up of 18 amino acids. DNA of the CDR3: TGTGCCAGCAGTTTAGCCCAGTTCAGACAGGGGGCGGACTATGGCTACACCTTC. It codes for CASSLAQFRQGADYGYTF.

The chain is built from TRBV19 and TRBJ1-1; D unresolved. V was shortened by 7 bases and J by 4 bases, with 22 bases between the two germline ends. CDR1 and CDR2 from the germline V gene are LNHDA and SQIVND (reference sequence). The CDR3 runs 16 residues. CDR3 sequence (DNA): TGTGCCAGTACCAAGAGGACGGGAGGAGGGTCCACTGAAGCTTTCTTT. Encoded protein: CASTKRTGGGSTEAFF.

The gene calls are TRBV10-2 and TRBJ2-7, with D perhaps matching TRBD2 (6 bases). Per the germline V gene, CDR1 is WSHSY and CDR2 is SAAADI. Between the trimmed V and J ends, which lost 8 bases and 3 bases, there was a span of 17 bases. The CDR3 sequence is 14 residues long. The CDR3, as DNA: TGCGCCAGCGCTCTCTCGGGACTTCACTACGAGCAGTACTTC. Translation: CASALSGLHYEQYF.

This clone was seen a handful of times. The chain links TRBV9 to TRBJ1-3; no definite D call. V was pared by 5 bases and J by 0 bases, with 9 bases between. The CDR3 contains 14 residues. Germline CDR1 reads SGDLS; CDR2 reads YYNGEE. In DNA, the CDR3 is TGTGCCAGCAGGCACGGGTCCTCTGGAAACACCATATATTTT. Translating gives CASRHGSSGNTIYF.

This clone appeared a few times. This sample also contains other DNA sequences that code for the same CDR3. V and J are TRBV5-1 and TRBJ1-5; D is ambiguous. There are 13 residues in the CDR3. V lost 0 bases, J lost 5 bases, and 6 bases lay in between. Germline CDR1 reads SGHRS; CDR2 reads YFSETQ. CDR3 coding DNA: TGCGCCAGCAGCTTGGCCGGTGATCAGCCCCAGCATTTT. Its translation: CASSLAGDQPQHF.

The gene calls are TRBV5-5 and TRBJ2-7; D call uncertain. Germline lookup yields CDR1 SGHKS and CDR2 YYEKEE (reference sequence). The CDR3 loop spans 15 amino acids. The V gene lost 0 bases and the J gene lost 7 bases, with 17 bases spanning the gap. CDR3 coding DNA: TGTGCCAGCAGCTTGGAACGATTGGGGAATAGTGAGCAGTACTTC. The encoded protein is CASSLERLGNSEQYF.

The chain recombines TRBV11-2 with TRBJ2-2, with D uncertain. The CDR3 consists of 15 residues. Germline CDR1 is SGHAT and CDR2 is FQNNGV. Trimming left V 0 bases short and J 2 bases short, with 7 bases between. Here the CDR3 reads CASSLETLNTGELFF. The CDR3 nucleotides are TGTGCCAGCAGCTTAGAGACGCTTAACACCGGGGAGCTGTTTTTT.

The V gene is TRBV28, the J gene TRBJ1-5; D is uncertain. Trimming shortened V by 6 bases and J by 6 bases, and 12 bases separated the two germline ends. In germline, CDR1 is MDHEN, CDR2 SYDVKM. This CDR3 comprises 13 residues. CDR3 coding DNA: TGTGCCAGCAGAGCGGATCTCGGTCAGCCCCAGCATTTT. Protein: CASRADLGQPQHF.

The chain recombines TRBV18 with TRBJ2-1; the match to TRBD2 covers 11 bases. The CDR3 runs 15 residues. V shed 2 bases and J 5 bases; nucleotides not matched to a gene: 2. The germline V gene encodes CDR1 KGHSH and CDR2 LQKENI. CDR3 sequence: CASSPGTSGNNEQFF. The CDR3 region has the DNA TGTGCCAGCTCACCAGGGACTAGCGGAAACAATGAGCAGTTCTTC.